These 31 T cell receptor beta chains were all obtained from the same sample, sequenced in a study of T cells in Graves' hyperthyroidism and ophthalmopathy. Amplified regions were TCR beta CDR3 sequences from RNA transcripts. The primer set for the first-round RT-PCR of the TCR CDR3 was HTBI. TCRdb fed the multiplex PCR reads into MiXCR, producing one record per CDR3 protein. The table records 750,000 to 900,000 distinct CDR3 sequences, approximately 40% of them present only once. The sequencing sample was made of blood. These TCRs come from a man aged 18 to 35 with Graves' hyperthyroidism.

The chain uses TRBV24-1 and TRBJ1-2, with D possibly being TRBD1 (6 bases). Germline values: CDR1 KGHDR, CDR2 SFDVKD. Trimming took 3 bases from V and 6 from J, leaving 10 bases between them. The CDR3 loop spans 13 amino acids. CDR3 residues: CATSDNREDGYTF. The CDR3 DNA sequence: TGTGCCACCAGTGATAACAGGGAGGATGGCTACACCTTC.

This clonotype appeared a few times. This sequence joins TRBV19 and TRBJ2-2, with no clear D. The CDR3 is made up of 14 amino acids. The germline V gene encodes CDR1 LNHDA and CDR2 SQIVND (reference sequence). V lost 10 bases to trimming and J lost 1 base, with 13 bases between them. The CDR3 region is CAIRPRMNTGELFF. CDR3 coding DNA: TGTGCCATTCGCCCGCGGATGAACACCGGGGAGCTGTTTTTT.

This clonotype has a count of ten or more. The CDR3 here is CSGLDPAGYTF. Here the CDR3 DNA reads TGCAGCGGATTGGACCCCGCTGGCTACACCTTC. The V call is TRBV29-1, the J call TRBJ1-2; D unresolved. Looked up from germline, CDR1 is SQVTM and CDR2 is ANQGSEA. This CDR3 is 11 amino acids long. V was shortened by 7 bases and J by 7 bases, with 13 bases between the two germline ends.

The rearrangement uses TRBV5-5 and TRBJ1-2; the match to TRBD1 covers 7 bases. This CDR3 contains 15 residues. Germline loops: CDR1 SGHKS, CDR2 YYEKEE (reference sequence). V gave up 4 bases and J gave up 0 bases; unmatched junction bases: 6. The CDR3 nucleotides are TGTGCCAGCAGCCGGCCGACAGGGACTAACTATGGCTACACCTTC. Translated: CASSRPTGTNYGYTF.

This clonotype was counted a few times. The chain uses TRBV15 and TRBJ1-1; D unclear. Germline values: CDR1 LNHNV, CDR2 YYDKDF (reference sequence). The CDR3 covers 15 residues. Trimming shortened V by 3 bases and J by 0 bases, and 11 bases separated the two germline ends. For the CDR3, the DNA is TGTGCCACCAGCAGCGGGCCTCTTCTGAACACTGAAGCTTTCTTT. It yields the protein CATSSGPLLNTEAFF.

As regards this clonotype: A much larger clone differs from this one at a single base, so this may be a read error. This chain links TRBV7-2 with TRBJ1-3; D ambiguous. Trimming removed 5 bases at V and 2 bases at J, with 16 bases between. The germline CDR1 and CDR2 sequences are SGHTA and FQGNSA. CDR3 length equals 16 residues. DNA of the CDR3: TGTGCCAGCAGCCCAAGCACAGCAAGCCCTGGAAACACCATATATTTT. This sequence encodes CASSPSTASPGNTIYF.

This clonotype was seen a handful of times. CDR3 residues: CASSSPGKTQYF. CDR3 nucleotide sequence: TGTGCCAGCAGCTCACCGGGAAAGACCCAGTACTTC. The chain joins TRBV12-3 or TRBV12-4 to TRBJ2-5; D might be TRBD2 (5 bases). V gave up 6 bases and J gave up 6 bases, with 11 bases separating them. The CDR3 spans 12 residues.

This clonotype occurred many times. The chain carries TRBV10-2 and TRBJ1-1; the D gene is possibly TRBD1 (5 bases). Germline CDR1 WSHSY, CDR2 SAAADI. This CDR3 has 14 amino acids. V was pared by 4 bases and J by 1 base, with 10 bases between. CDR3 loop: CASSVGPANTEAFF. CDR3 DNA sequence: TGCGCCAGCAGTGTGGGACCAGCGAACACTGAAGCTTTCTTT.

Worth noting for this clonotype: A much larger clone sits a single nucleotide away, making a read error possible. The V gene is TRBV10-3, the J gene TRBJ2-7; D uncertain. The CDR3 loop spans 11 amino acids. Germline V gene lookup returns CDR1 ENHRY and CDR2 SYGVKD. Deletions cut 4 bases from V and 5 bases from J, with 6 bases between. CDR3 in amino acids: CAISGAHEQYF. CDR3 sequence (DNA): TGTGCCATCAGTGGGGCCCACGAGCAGTACTTC.

This clonotype was counted at least ten times. This chain uses TRBV29-1 with TRBJ2-7; D ambiguous. V was cut by 2 bases and J by 9 bases, with 11 bases left in between. This CDR3 has 11 amino acids. Germline loops: CDR1 SQVTM, CDR2 ANQGSEA. CDR3 sequence: CSVEWQDVQYF. CDR3 nucleotide sequence: TGCAGCGTTGAATGGCAGGACGTGCAGTACTTC.

This rearrangement joins TRBV25-1 to TRBJ2-2, with D tentatively TRBD2 (6 bases). Germline CDR1 MGHDK, CDR2 SYGVNS. The CDR3 runs to 18 residues. The germline V and J ends were trimmed by 6 bases and 0 bases, with 20 bases remaining between them. DNA for the CDR3: TGTGCCAGCAGCTTGTACCCCGGGACTGGGGCGAACACCGGGGAGCTGTTTTTT. The encoded protein is CASSLYPGTGANTGELFF.

In regard to this clonotype: A read error may account for a junction end that differs from germline. CDR3 region: CASSQEGGYTF. The CDR3 coding sequence is TGTGCCAGCAGCCAAGAGGGAGGCTACACCTTC. The rearrangement joins TRBV4-1 to TRBJ1-2, with D unresolved. Germline assignment: CDR1 MGHRA and CDR2 YSYEKL. CDR3 length: 11 amino acids.

There are many counts of this clonotype. This chain uses TRBV19 with TRBJ1-3; 10 bases agree with TRBD1. Per germline, CDR1 LNHDA and CDR2 SQIVND (reference sequence). CDR3 length: 18 amino acids. V was pared by 7 bases and J by 0 bases, with 12 bases of the junction left unmatched. CDR3 nucleotides: TGTGCCAGTACCTCCGGGACAGGGGATGTTCTCTCTGGAAACACCATATATTTT. It specifies CASTSGTGDVLSGNTIYF.

Many counts were recorded for this clonotype. The chain employs TRBV7-9 and TRBJ1-3; D gene uncertain. The V gene lost 5 bases and the J gene lost 0 bases, with 14 bases spanning the gap. The CDR3 is 16 amino acids. Germline values: CDR1 SEHNR, CDR2 FQNEAQ (reference sequence). CDR3 sequence (DNA): TGTGCCAGCAGCGGGATGGAGTTGAGCTCTGGAAACACCATATATTTT. Its translation: CASSGMELSSGNTIYF. Full variable domain (missing parts from reference TRBV7-9 and TRBJ1-3): DTGVSQNPRHKITKRGQNVTFRCDPISEHNRLYWYRQTLGQGPEFLTYFQNEAQLEKSRLLSDRFSAERPKGSFSTLEIQRTEQGDSAMYLCASSGMELSSGNTIYFGEGSWLTVV.

This clonotype was counted at least ten times. V is TRBV29-1 and J is TRBJ2-2, with TRBD1 matching over 8 bases. Trimming at V came to 8 bases and at J to 5 bases, leaving 7 bases not matched to a gene. Germline V gives CDR1 SQVTM, CDR2 ANQGSEA. The CDR3 loop spans 13 amino acids. This CDR3 is CSSTGGPTGELFF. Here the CDR3 DNA reads TGCAGCTCAACAGGGGGGCCGACCGGGGAGCTGTTTTTT.

This clonotype was seen only a few times. The CDR3 nucleotides are TGTGCCAGCAGTGAACGGACGGGTGGACAAGAGACCCAGTACTTC. Amino acids: CASSERTGGQETQYF. The V call is TRBV6-1, the J call TRBJ2-5, with D unclear. Trimming pared 2 bases from V and 2 bases from J, leaving 12 bases between. From germline, CDR1 is MNHNS and CDR2 SASEGT. The CDR3 covers 15 residues.

This chain links TRBV6-1 with TRBJ1-2; D unclear. The CDR3 extends over 15 amino acids. Trimming removed 1 base from V and 6 bases from J, with 15 bases in between. From germline, CDR1 is MNHNS and CDR2 SASEGT. The CDR3 sequence is CASSEVDGDSDGYTF. The CDR3 nucleotides read TGTGCCAGCAGTGAAGTGGACGGGGATTCAGATGGCTACACCTTC.

This clonotype has a handful of counts. CDR3 sequence reads: CASSPTSLIYEQYF. CDR3 nucleotide sequence: TGTGCCAGCAGCCCGACTAGCCTAATCTACGAGCAGTACTTC. The chain couples TRBV7-9 to TRBJ2-7; TRBD2 agrees at 7 bases. V lost 5 bases and J lost 3; bases outside the gene matches: 7. The V gene's germline CDR1 is SEHNR and CDR2 FQNEAQ (reference sequence). The CDR3 runs to 14 residues.

The J gene is TRBJ2-2, the V gene TRBV7-8; D is perhaps TRBD1 (5 bases). The CDR3 is made up of 18 amino acids. The V end lost 2 bases, the J end lost 0 bases, and 16 bases lay between the germline ends. Germline V gives CDR1 SGHVS, CDR2 FQNEAQ. CDR3 protein: CASSLTGWGRANTGELFF. DNA for the CDR3: TGTGCCAGCAGCTTAACGGGCTGGGGCAGGGCGAACACCGGGGAGCTGTTTTTT.

There are many counts of this clonotype. The V call is TRBV20-1, the J call TRBJ1-1; tentatively, D is TRBD1 (6 bases). The CDR3 totals 12 residues. V was trimmed by 6 bases and J by 8 bases, leaving 16 bases between them. Germline CDR1 is DFQATT and CDR2 is SNEGSKA (reference sequence). The CDR3 bases are TGCAGTGCCAGGGGACCCGGTCCGGAAGCTTTCTTT. Translated, it gives CSARGPGPEAFF.

This clonotype has a handful of counts. This chain uses TRBV20-1 with TRBJ1-6; D ambiguous. Germline V CDR1 and CDR2: DFQATT, SNEGSKA (reference sequence). V lost 7 bases to trimming and J lost 0 bases, with 16 bases between them. CDR3 length equals 16 residues. CDR3 DNA: TGCAGTGTTCCGGGCCCTCACAGCTCCTATAATTCACCCCTCCACTTT. It is translated as CSVPGPHSSYNSPLHF.

V gene TRBV11-1 combines with J gene TRBJ1-2; TRBD1 is a possible D gene (5 bases). Germline values: CDR1 SGHAT, CDR2 FQDESV (reference sequence). The ends were cut back, 5 bases at V and 3 bases at J, with 10 bases in the middle. The CDR3 covers 13 residues. In nucleotides, the CDR3 is TGTGCCAGCAGCGCATCAGGGCACTATGGCTACACCTTC. It specifies CASSASGHYGYTF.

The V call is TRBV7-2, the J call TRBJ2-2; maybe TRBD1 (5 bases). Trimming pared 4 bases from V and 6 bases from J, leaving 24 bases between. The CDR3 covers 18 residues. CDR1 is SGHTA and CDR2 is FQGNSA in the germline V gene. CDR3 sequence reads: CASSSGLGQMNLAGELFF. CDR3 DNA sequence: TGTGCCAGCAGCTCAGGGCTCGGGCAGATGAATCTCGCCGGGGAGCTGTTTTTT.

The rearrangement uses TRBV7-2 and TRBJ1-6; D remains ambiguous. The CDR3 spans 13 residues. V lost 4 bases and J lost 7, with 8 bases in between. Germline CDR1 is SGHTA and CDR2 is FQGNSA. Here the CDR3 DNA reads TGTGCCAGCAGCTCGTGGATCAATTCACCCCTCCACTTT. This encodes CASSSWINSPLHF.

The CDR3 coding sequence is TGTGCCAGCAGATCGGACAGAACTAATTCACCCCTCCACTTT. As protein: CASRSDRTNSPLHF. V and J are TRBV9 and TRBJ1-6; tentatively, D is TRBD1 (6 bases). Trimming removed 5 bases at V and 6 bases at J, with 12 bases between. The V gene's germline CDR1 is SGDLS and CDR2 YYNGEE. The CDR3 covers 14 residues.

This clonotype was recorded many times. The rearrangement uses TRBV7-2 and TRBJ2-2; D not certain. Germline lookup yields CDR1 SGHTA and CDR2 FQGNSA. The CDR3 totals 11 residues. Trimming pared 1 base from V and 10 bases from J, leaving 4 bases between. CDR3 in DNA: TGTGCCAGCAGCTTAGGCGTGGAGCTGTTTTTT. It translates to CASSLGVELFF.

The V and J genes are TRBV29-1 and TRBJ2-5; 7 bases are a match to TRBD1. The CDR3 covers 14 residues. V shed 3 bases and J 1 base; nucleotides not matched to a gene: 5. Germline CDR1 is SQVTM and CDR2 is ANQGSEA. The DNA of the CDR3 is TGCAGCGTTGACACAGGGGTGGCCCAAGAGACCCAGTACTTC. Translated: CSVDTGVAQETQYF.

The rearrangement joins TRBV20-1 to TRBJ2-5; perhaps TRBD2 as D (6 bases). Trimming stripped 6 bases from V and 1 base from J, with 9 bases between. The CDR3 spans 12 residues. From germline, CDR1 is DFQATT and CDR2 SNEGSKA (reference sequence). In DNA form, the CDR3 reads TGCAGTGCCGAGCGGGCCCAAGAGACCCAGTACTTC. Translating gives CSAERAQETQYF.

The chain couples TRBV2 to TRBJ1-5; D remains unclear. The CDR3 totals 17 residues. The V end lost 3 bases, the J end lost 0 bases, and 15 bases lay between the germline ends. Germline CDR1 reads SNHLY; CDR2 reads FYNNEI. The CDR3 nucleotides are TGTGCCAGCAGTGATTTCCCGGGCAAATATAGCAATCAGCCCCAGCATTTT. Protein: CASSDFPGKYSNQPQHF.

Many counts were recorded for this clonotype. This rearrangement joins TRBV2 to TRBJ1-2; D gene ambiguous. Germline CDR1 is SNHLY and CDR2 is FYNNEI. V lost 5 bases to trimming and J lost 8 bases, with 9 bases between them. The CDR3 covers 11 residues. CDR3 bases: TGTGCCAGCAGTCTGGACGAAGGCTACACCTTC. This encodes CASSLDEGYTF.

This clonotype showed up many times. The rearrangement uses TRBV25-1 and TRBJ1-2; D unclear. Trimming took off 2 bases at V and 8 bases at J, with 6 bases between the two ends. This CDR3 spans 11 amino acids. The germline CDR1 and CDR2 sequences are MGHDK and SYGVNS. CDR3 bases: TGTGCCAGCAGTGAACGAGAGGGCTACACCTTC. Translating it yields CASSEREGYTF.